This T cell receptor (beta chain) was identified during a study of blood T cells in healthy people across ages. Study outcomes and limitations: The unsorted PBMCs prevented any conclusive comparison of naive versus antigen-experienced cells. A roughly linear age-dependent decrease characterized TCR beta diversity per million T cells.

Worth noting for this clonotype: Its antigen remains unidentified.

The germline gives CDR1 MDHEN, CDR2 SYDVKM. The CDR3 length is 14 residues. V was clipped by 8 bases and J by 5 bases, with 17 bases between them. PCR was performed a second time for roughly 7 to 11 cycles using a sample-barcoded 5' primer and a J-beta primer mix. Each of the cDNA molecules was tagged by a template-switch adaptor with 12 random nucleotides. Via MiXCR, TCRdb re-called the 5' RACE reads, giving one row per CDR3 protein. The sample consists of about 830,000 distinct CDR3 sequences, 60% to 80% of them appearing once. Sequencing input: blood. This sequence joins TRBV28 and TRBJ2-3; D perhaps matches TRBD2 (6 bases). The TCR comes from a man aged 25-45 years in good health. DNA for the CDR3: TGTGCCAGCGGGGAGGTAACACGGGGAGATACGCAGTATTTT. Its translation: CASGEVTRGDTQYF.